This TCR beta chain came from a study of blood T cell repertoires in COVID-19. Across the study: Italy, Spain and the United States were the sources of the convalescent and acute COVID-19 samples.

A COVID-19 case had been met by exposed participants during the 2 weeks before study entry. Authors' processing steps: Reference gene primer amplification gave estimated nucleated cell counts. TCRdb's table, derived via immunoSEQ multiplex PCR, lists solely in-frame clones and lacks some. V and J calls and clone size follow that table, whereas D and trimming were derived from the DNA. The profile shows around 330,000 clones, 85% of them singletons. Germline V gives CDR1 SGHTA, CDR2 FQGNSA. The germline V and J ends were trimmed by 5 bases and 6 bases, with 17 bases remaining between them. This CDR3 contains 16 residues.

This clonotype originated in a woman aged 25 to 39 who had been exposed to COVID-19. The chain is built from TRBV7-2 and TRBJ1-6; a possible D gene is TRBD1 (5 bases). Sequenced: PBMCs or T cells enriched from blood (not recorded which). The CDR3 sequence: CASSPIQQASNSPLHF. DNA of the CDR3: TGTGCCAGCAGCCCCATCCAACAGGCCAGTAATTCACCCCTCCACTTT. Drawing the rest from reference TRBV7-2 and TRBJ1-6, the complete variable domain is GAGVSQSPSNKVTEKGKDVELRCDPISGHTALYWYRQSLGQGLEFLIYFQGNSAPDKSGLPSDRFSAERTGGSVSTLTIQRTQQEDSAVYLCASSPIQQASNSPLHFGNGTRLTVT.